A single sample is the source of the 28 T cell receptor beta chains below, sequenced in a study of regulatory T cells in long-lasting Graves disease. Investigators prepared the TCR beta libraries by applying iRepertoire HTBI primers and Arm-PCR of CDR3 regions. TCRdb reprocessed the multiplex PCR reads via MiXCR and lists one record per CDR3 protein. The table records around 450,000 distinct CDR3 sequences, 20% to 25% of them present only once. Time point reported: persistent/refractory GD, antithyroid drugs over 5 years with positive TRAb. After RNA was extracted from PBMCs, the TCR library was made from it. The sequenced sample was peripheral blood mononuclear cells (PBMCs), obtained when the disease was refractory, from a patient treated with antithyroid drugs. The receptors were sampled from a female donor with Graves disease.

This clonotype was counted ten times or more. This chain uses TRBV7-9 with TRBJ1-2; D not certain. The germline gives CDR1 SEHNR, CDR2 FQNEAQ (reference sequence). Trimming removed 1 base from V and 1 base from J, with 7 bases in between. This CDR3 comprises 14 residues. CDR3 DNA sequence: TGTGCCAGCAGCTTAGTGGGCAGTAACTATGGCTACACCTTC. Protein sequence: CASSLVGSNYGYTF.

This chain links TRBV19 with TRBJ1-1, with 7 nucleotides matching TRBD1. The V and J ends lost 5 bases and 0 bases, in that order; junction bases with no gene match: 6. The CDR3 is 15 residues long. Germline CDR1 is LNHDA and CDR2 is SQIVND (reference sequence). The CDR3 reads CASSLDRDMNTEAFF. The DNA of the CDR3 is TGTGCCAGTAGTCTCGACAGGGACATGAACACTGAAGCTTTCTTT.

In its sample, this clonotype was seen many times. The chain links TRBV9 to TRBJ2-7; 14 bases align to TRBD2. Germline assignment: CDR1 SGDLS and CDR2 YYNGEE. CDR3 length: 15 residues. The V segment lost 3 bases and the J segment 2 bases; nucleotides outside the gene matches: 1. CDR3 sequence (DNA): TGTGCCAGCAGCGGGGGACTAGCGGGGGCCTACGAGCAGTACTTC. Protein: CASSGGLAGAYEQYF.

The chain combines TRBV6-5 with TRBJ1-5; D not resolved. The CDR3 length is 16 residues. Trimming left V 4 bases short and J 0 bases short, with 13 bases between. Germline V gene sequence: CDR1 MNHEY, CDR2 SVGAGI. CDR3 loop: CASSSTYGISNQPQHF. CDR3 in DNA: TGTGCCAGCAGTTCCACCTACGGGATTAGCAATCAGCCCCAGCATTTT.

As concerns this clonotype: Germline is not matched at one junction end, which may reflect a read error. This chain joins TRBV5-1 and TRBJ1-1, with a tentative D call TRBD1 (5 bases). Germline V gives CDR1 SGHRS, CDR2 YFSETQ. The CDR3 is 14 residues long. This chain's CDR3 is CAGSHSTANTEAFF. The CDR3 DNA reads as TGCGCCGGCAGCCACTCGACAGCGAACACTGAAGCTTTCTTT.

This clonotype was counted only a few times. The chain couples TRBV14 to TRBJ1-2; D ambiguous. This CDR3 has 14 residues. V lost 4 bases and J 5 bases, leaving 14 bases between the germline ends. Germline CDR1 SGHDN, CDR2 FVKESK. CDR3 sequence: CASSRTSAGYGYTF. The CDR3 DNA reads TGTGCCAGCAGCCGGACCTCAGCGGGGTATGGCTACACCTTC.

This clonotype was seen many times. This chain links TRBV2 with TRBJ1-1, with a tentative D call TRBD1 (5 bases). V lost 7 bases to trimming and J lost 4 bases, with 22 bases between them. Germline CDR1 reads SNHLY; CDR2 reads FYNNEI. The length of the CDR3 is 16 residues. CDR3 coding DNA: TGTGCCAGCACTCTAGGTGGGGGGGTGGTGAGCACTGAAGCTTTCTTT. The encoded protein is CASTLGGGVVSTEAFF.

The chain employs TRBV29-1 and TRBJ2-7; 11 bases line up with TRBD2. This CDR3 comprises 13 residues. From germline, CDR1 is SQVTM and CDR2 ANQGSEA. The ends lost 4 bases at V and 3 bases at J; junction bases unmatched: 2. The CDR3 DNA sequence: TGCAGCGTTGCCACTAGCGGGAGCTACGAGCAGTACTTC. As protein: CSVATSGSYEQYF.

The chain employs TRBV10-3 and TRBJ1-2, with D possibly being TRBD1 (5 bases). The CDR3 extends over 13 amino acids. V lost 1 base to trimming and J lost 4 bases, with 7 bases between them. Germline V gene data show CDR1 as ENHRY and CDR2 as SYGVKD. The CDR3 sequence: CAISEWGSYGYTF. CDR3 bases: TGTGCCATCAGTGAGTGGGGCAGCTATGGCTACACCTTC.

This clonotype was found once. CDR3 amino acids: CASSLNPSSIYNEQFF. The DNA for the CDR3 is TGTGCCAGCAGTTTAAACCCTAGCAGCATTTACAATGAGCAGTTCTTC. The chain recombines TRBV27 with TRBJ2-7, with D perhaps TRBD2 (5 bases). The end of the DNA aligns better with TRBJ2-1, so the J call may be wrong. The CDR3 is 16 residues long. CDR1 and CDR2 (germline): MNHEY, SMNVEV (reference sequence).

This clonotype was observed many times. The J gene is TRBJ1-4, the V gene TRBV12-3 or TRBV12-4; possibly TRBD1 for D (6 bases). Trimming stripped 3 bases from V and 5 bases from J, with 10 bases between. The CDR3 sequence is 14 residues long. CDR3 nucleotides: TGTGCCAGCAGTTTTTCACAGGGAAATGAAAAACTGTTTTTT. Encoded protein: CASSFSQGNEKLFF.

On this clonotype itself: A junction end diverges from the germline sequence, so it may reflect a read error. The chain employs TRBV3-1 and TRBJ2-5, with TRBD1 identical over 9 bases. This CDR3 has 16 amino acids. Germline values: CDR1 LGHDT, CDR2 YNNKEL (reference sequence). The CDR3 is CASRTTGGVPLEAQYF. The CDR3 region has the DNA TGTGCCAGCAGGACAACAGGGGGCGTTCCCCTAGAGGCCCAGTACTTC.

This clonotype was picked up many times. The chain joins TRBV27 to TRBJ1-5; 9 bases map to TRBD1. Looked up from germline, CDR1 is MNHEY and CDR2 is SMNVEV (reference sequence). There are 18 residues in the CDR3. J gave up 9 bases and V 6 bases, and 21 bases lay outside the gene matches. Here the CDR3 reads CASRPGQGFSLIASPQHF. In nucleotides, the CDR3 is TGTGCCAGCAGGCCGGGACAGGGATTTTCACTTATCGCATCGCCCCAGCATTTT.

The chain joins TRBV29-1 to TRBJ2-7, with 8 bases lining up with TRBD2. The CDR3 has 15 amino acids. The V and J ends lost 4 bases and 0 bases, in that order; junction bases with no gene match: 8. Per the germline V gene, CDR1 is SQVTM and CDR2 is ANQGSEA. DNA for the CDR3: TGCAGCGTTGGGGGTAGCGGGATTCACTCCTACGAGCAGTACTTC. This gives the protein CSVGGSGIHSYEQYF.

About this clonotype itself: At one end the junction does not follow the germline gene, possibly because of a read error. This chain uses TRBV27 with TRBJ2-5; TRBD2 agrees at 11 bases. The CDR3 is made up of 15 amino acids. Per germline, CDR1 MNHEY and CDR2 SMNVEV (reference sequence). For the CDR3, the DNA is TGTACCAGCAGTTTGGGGCTAGCGGGAGGAGAGACCCAGTACTTC. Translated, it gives CTSSLGLAGGETQYF.

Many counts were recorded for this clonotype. The CDR3 DNA is TGCAGTGTCTGTTGCCCGGACAGGGGCTATGGCTACACCTTC. Its translation is CSVCCPDRGYGYTF. The rearrangement links TRBV20-1 to TRBJ1-2; 9 nucleotides match TRBD1. V lost 7 bases and J lost 4; bases outside the gene matches: 10. The CDR3 is made up of 14 amino acids. The germline V gene has CDR1 DFQATT and CDR2 SNEGSKA (reference sequence).

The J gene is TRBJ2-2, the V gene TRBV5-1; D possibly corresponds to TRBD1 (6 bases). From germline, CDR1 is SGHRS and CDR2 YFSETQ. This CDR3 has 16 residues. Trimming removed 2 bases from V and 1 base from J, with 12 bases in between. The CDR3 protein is CASSFQGLGNTGELFF. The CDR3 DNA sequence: TGCGCCAGCAGCTTCCAGGGGCTAGGGAACACCGGGGAGCTGTTTTTT.

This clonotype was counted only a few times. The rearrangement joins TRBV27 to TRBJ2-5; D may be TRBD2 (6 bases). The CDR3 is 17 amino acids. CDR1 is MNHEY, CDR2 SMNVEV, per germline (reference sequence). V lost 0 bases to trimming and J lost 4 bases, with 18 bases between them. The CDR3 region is CASSLSFVRGSIETQYF. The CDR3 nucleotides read TGTGCCAGCAGTTTATCATTCGTCCGGGGGTCTATAGAGACCCAGTACTTC.

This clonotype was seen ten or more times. The CDR3 nucleotides are TGTGCCAGCAGCTTAAATGGACAGGGCTATGACGAGCAGTACTTC. Translated, it gives CASSLNGQGYDEQYF. J is TRBJ2-7 and V is TRBV7-3, with TRBD1 matching over 8 bases. The CDR3 length is 15 residues. V lost 1 base and J lost 5; bases outside the gene matches: 7. CDR1 is SGHTA and CDR2 is FQGTGA in the germline V gene.

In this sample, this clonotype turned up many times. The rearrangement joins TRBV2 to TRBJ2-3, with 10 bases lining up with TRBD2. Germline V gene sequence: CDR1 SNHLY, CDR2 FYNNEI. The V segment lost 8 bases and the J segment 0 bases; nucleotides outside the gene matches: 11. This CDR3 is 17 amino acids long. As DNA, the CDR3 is TGTGCCAGCCACCTAGCGGGGGAACTATCTAGCACAGATACGCAGTATTTT. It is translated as CASHLAGELSSTDTQYF.

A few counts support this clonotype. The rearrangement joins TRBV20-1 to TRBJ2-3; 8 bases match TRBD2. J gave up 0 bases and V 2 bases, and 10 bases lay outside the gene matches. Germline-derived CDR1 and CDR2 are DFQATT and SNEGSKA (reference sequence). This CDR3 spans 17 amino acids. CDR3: CSARNSGDPSSTDTQYF. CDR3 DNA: TGCAGTGCTAGAAATAGCGGGGACCCATCTAGCACAGATACGCAGTATTTT.

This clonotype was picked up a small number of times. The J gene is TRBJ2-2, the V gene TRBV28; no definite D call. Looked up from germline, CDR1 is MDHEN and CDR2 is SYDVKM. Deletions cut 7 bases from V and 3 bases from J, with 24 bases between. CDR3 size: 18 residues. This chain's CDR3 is CASNNIDPGPFYTGELFF. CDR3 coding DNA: TGTGCCAGCAATAATATTGATCCGGGCCCATTTTACACCGGGGAGCTGTTTTTT.

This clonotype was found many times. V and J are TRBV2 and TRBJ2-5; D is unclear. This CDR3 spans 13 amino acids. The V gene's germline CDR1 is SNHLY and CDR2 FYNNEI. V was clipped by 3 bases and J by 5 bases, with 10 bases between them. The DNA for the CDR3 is TGTGCCAGCAGTGACCGGGTTAGGGAGACCCAGTACTTC. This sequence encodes CASSDRVRETQYF.

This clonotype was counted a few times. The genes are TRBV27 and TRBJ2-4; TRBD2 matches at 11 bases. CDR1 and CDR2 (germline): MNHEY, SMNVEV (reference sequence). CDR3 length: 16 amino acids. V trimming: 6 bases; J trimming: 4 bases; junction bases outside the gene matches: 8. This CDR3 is CASSSFLAGGKNIQYF. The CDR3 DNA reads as TGTGCCAGCAGCTCTTTTCTAGCGGGGGGAAAAAACATTCAGTACTTC.

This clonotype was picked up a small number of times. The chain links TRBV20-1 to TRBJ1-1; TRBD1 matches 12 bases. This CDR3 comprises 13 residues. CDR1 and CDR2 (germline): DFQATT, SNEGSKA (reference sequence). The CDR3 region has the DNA TGCACGGGGACAGGGGGCCAGAACACTGAAGCTTTCTTT. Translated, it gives CTGTGGQNTEAFF.

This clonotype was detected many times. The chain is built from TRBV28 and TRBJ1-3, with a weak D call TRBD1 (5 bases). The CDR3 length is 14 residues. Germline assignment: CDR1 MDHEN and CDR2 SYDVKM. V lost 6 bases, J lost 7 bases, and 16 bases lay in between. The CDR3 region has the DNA TGTGCCAGCAGCACCTCGGGGGTGGATAACACCATATATTTT. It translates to CASSTSGVDNTIYF.

The CDR3 spells CASSQDTGGAKNIQYF. In DNA, the CDR3 is TGCGCCAGCAGCCAAGATACGGGTGGAGCCAAAAACATTCAGTACTTC. The chain couples TRBV4-3 to TRBJ2-5; D is ambiguous. Gene TRBJ2-4 matches the end of the DNA better, so the J call may be wrong. The CDR3 has 16 amino acids. Germline CDR1 LGHNA, CDR2 YSLEER.

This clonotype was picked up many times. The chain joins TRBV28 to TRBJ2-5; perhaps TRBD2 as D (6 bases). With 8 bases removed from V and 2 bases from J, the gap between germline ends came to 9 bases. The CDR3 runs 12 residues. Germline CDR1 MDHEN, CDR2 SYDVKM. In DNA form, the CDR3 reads TGTGCCAGCGGAGGGGAACAAGAGACCCAGTACTTC. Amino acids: CASGGEQETQYF.